Listed below are T cell receptor beta chains from one sample, sequenced in a study of cytomegalovirus exposure and HLA in healthy donors. The assay was immunoSEQ multiplex PCR, and TCRdb's table has in-frame clones only and misses some. Of tens of thousands of clones in the sample, approximately 84% were seen once. Sequencing used PBMCs. The receptors come from a woman under 30 in good health and CMV-seropositive. CDR3s include the opening cysteine and the closing phenylalanine or tryptophan. Fields, in order: D gene, V gene, J gene, clone size, CDR3 protein, CDR3 DNA. The D gene is left open where the match is weak. Clone size is shown for a subset of rows, as once, few, many or a class of expanded clone.

d_gene: -; v_gene: TRBV19; j_gene: TRBJ2-1; abundance: -; CDR3aa: CASRLFPVPGGIHEQFF; CDR3nt: TGTGCCAGTAGACTATTCCCCGTCCCCGGGGGTATCCATGAGCAGTTCTTC
d_gene: TRBD1; v_gene: TRBV11-2; j_gene: TRBJ1-2; abundance: -; CDR3aa: CASSLDGQGLGYGYTF; CDR3nt: TGTGCCAGCAGCTTAGACGGACAGGGACTTGGGTATGGCTACACCTTC
d_gene: TRBD1; v_gene: TRBV7-9; j_gene: TRBJ1-2; abundance: -; CDR3aa: CASSYPGTESDGYTF; CDR3nt: TGTGCCAGCAGCTACCCCGGGACAGAAAGCGATGGCTACACCTTC
d_gene: TRBD2; v_gene: TRBV5-1; j_gene: TRBJ2-7; abundance: -; CDR3aa: CASSILAGPSNEQYF; CDR3nt: TGCGCCAGCAGCATACTAGCGGGGCCCTCCAACGAGCAGTACTTC
d_gene: -; v_gene: TRBV14; j_gene: TRBJ2-2; abundance: -; CDR3aa: CASSQEVTSYGELFF; CDR3nt: TGTGCCAGCAGCCAAGAGGTCACGAGCTACGGGGAGCTGTTTTTT
d_gene: TRBD2; v_gene: TRBV27; j_gene: TRBJ2-3; abundance: -; CDR3aa: CASTLLAGVTDTQYF; CDR3nt: TGTGCCAGCACATTACTAGCGGGGGTCACAGATACGCAGTATTTT
d_gene: TRBD1; v_gene: TRBV7-9; j_gene: TRBJ2-7; abundance: -; CDR3aa: CASSLPGTGRILEQYF; CDR3nt: TGTGCCAGCAGCTTACCCGGGACAGGGCGGATATTGGAGCAGTACTTC
d_gene: TRBD1; v_gene: TRBV27; j_gene: TRBJ1-1; abundance: -; CDR3aa: CASSLRTGLNTEAFF; CDR3nt: TGTGCCAGCAGTTTACGGACAGGGTTGAACACTGAAGCTTTCTTT
d_gene: TRBD1; v_gene: TRBV28; j_gene: TRBJ2-7; abundance: -; CDR3aa: CATYGQGTNYEQYF; CDR3nt: TGTGCCACCTATGGACAGGGGACCAACTACGAGCAGTACTTC
d_gene: TRBD1; v_gene: TRBV4-2; j_gene: TRBJ1-2; abundance: -; CDR3aa: CASSRTGGLSGYTF; CDR3nt: TGTGCCAGCAGCCGAACAGGGGGCCTCTCGGGCTACACCTTC
d_gene: -; v_gene: TRBV6-5; j_gene: TRBJ1-1; abundance: -; CDR3aa: CATLQGLGAFF; CDR3nt: TGTGCCACCCTACAGGGATTGGGAGCTTTCTTT
d_gene: -; v_gene: TRBV14; j_gene: TRBJ1-3; abundance: -; CDR3aa: CASSQGTASFGNTIYF; CDR3nt: TGTGCCAGCAGCCAAGGGACAGCCTCGTTCGGAAACACCATATATTTT
d_gene: -; v_gene: TRBV29-1; j_gene: TRBJ1-1; abundance: -; CDR3aa: CSVGVIRGGNTEAFF; CDR3nt: TGCAGCGTTGGGGTTATTAGGGGAGGGAACACTGAAGCTTTCTTT
d_gene: -; v_gene: TRBV4-3; j_gene: TRBJ1-1; abundance: -; CDR3aa: CASSQDLMNTEAFF; CDR3nt: TGCGCCAGCAGCCAAGATTTAATGAACACTGAAGCTTTCTTT
d_gene: TRBD2; v_gene: TRBV9; j_gene: TRBJ2-3; abundance: -; CDR3aa: CASSVGTSGVYGTQYF; CDR3nt: TGTGCCAGCAGCGTAGGGACTAGCGGGGTCTACGGTACGCAGTATTTT
d_gene: -; v_gene: TRBV10-3; j_gene: TRBJ1-6; abundance: few; CDR3aa: CAISESQGNSPLHF; CDR3nt: TGTGCCATCAGTGAGTCCCAGGGGAATTCACCCCTCCACTTT
d_gene: TRBD2; v_gene: TRBV10-3; j_gene: TRBJ2-3; abundance: -; CDR3aa: CAISEGLAGGTDTQYF; CDR3nt: TGTGCCATCAGTGAAGGGCTAGCGGGGGGTACAGATACGCAGTATTTT
d_gene: -; v_gene: TRBV15; j_gene: TRBJ1-2; abundance: -; CDR3aa: CATSSQENGYTF; CDR3nt: TGTGCCACCAGCAGTCAGGAAAATGGCTACACCTTC
d_gene: TRBD1; v_gene: TRBV5-1; j_gene: TRBJ1-2; abundance: -; CDR3aa: CASSPQGRSELSGYTF; CDR3nt: TGCGCCAGCAGCCCACAGGGGCGGAGTGAGTTGAGTGGCTACACCTTC
d_gene: TRBD1; v_gene: TRBV18; j_gene: TRBJ1-1; abundance: -; CDR3aa: CASSATGAGTEAFF; CDR3nt: TGTGCCAGCTCAGCAACAGGGGCGGGCACTGAAGCTTTCTTT
d_gene: -; v_gene: TRBV7-2; j_gene: TRBJ1-6; abundance: -; CDR3aa: CASSPERSSPLHF; CDR3nt: TGTGCCAGCAGCCCCGAGAGAAGTTCACCCCTCCACTTT
d_gene: TRBD1; v_gene: TRBV2; j_gene: TRBJ2-7; abundance: -; CDR3aa: CASRKGQAFSYEQYF; CDR3nt: TGTGCCAGCAGAAAAGGACAGGCTTTCTCCTACGAGCAGTACTTC
d_gene: TRBD2; v_gene: TRBV7-2; j_gene: TRBJ2-3; abundance: -; CDR3aa: CASSPGLATDTQYF; CDR3nt: TGTGCCAGCAGCCCGGGACTAGCCACAGATACGCAGTATTTT
d_gene: -; v_gene: TRBV25-1; j_gene: TRBJ1-1; abundance: -; CDR3aa: CASSEYGGHTEAFF; CDR3nt: TGTGCCAGCAGTGAATACGGCGGTCACACTGAAGCTTTCTTT
d_gene: TRBD1; v_gene: TRBV4-3; j_gene: TRBJ1-2; abundance: -; CDR3aa: CASSPSTGTYGYTF; CDR3nt: TGCGCCAGCAGCCCGTCGACAGGGACTTATGGCTACACCTTC
d_gene: -; v_gene: TRBV19; j_gene: TRBJ2-1; abundance: -; CDR3aa: CASIRGSYNEQFF; CDR3nt: TGTGCCAGTATCCGGGGTTCCTACAATGAGCAGTTCTTC
d_gene: -; v_gene: TRBV19; j_gene: TRBJ1-4; abundance: -; CDR3aa: CASRHPREEKLFF; CDR3nt: TGTGCCAGCAGACACCCCCGGGAGGAAAAACTGTTTTTT
d_gene: TRBD2; v_gene: TRBV28; j_gene: TRBJ2-1; abundance: -; CDR3aa: CASSLSPGLAYNEQFF; CDR3nt: TGTGCCAGCAGTTTATCCCCGGGACTAGCTTACAATGAGCAGTTCTTC
d_gene: TRBD1; v_gene: TRBV29-1; j_gene: TRBJ2-3; abundance: few; CDR3aa: CSVEGQGYTDTQYF; CDR3nt: TGCAGCGTTGAGGGACAGGGATACACAGATACGCAGTATTTT
d_gene: -; v_gene: TRBV28; j_gene: TRBJ1-5; abundance: -; CDR3aa: CASSADSSNQPQHF; CDR3nt: TGTGCCAGCAGTGCTGACAGTTCCAATCAGCCCCAGCATTTT
d_gene: TRBD1; v_gene: TRBV4-2; j_gene: TRBJ2-6; abundance: -; CDR3aa: CASSQPTGAGANVLTF; CDR3nt: TGTGCCAGCAGCCAACCGACAGGGGCTGGGGCCAACGTCCTGACTTTC
d_gene: -; v_gene: TRBV4-1; j_gene: TRBJ1-2; abundance: -; CDR3aa: CASRKRIKTRKLYGYTF; CDR3nt: TGCGCCAGCAGAAAAAGAATCAAGACACGGAAACTTTATGGCTACACCTTC
d_gene: TRBD1; v_gene: TRBV4-3; j_gene: TRBJ1-6; abundance: -; CDR3aa: CASSQDPQGADSPLHF; CDR3nt: TGCGCCAGCAGCCAAGACCCACAGGGGGCAGATTCACCCCTCCACTTT
d_gene: -; v_gene: TRBV9; j_gene: TRBJ2-7; abundance: -; CDR3aa: CASSAVTGGETEQYF; CDR3nt: TGTGCCAGCAGCGCTGTCACAGGGGGGGAAACCGAGCAGTACTTC
d_gene: TRBD2; v_gene: TRBV27; j_gene: TRBJ2-7; abundance: once; CDR3aa: CASSLSGRGRLSYEQYF; CDR3nt: TGTGCCAGCAGTTTATCAGGCCGCGGGAGGCTGTCCTACGAGCAGTACTTC
d_gene: TRBD1; v_gene: TRBV5-6; j_gene: TRBJ1-5; abundance: -; CDR3aa: CASSLGTGEMSQPQHF; CDR3nt: TGTGCCAGCAGCTTGGGGACAGGGGAAATGAGTCAGCCCCAGCATTTT
d_gene: -; v_gene: TRBV9; j_gene: TRBJ1-3; abundance: -; CDR3aa: CASSVGEGRAAGNTIYF; CDR3nt: TGTGCCAGCAGCGTAGGGGAGGGCCGAGCGGCTGGAAACACCATATATTTT
d_gene: -; v_gene: TRBV5-6; j_gene: TRBJ2-1; abundance: -; CDR3aa: CASTGGSWTYNEQFF; CDR3nt: TGTGCCAGCACCGGGGGAAGCTGGACCTACAATGAGCAGTTCTTC
d_gene: -; v_gene: TRBV5-1; j_gene: TRBJ1-3; abundance: -; CDR3aa: CASSSSTSGNTIYF; CDR3nt: TGCGCCAGCAGCTCATCTACCTCTGGAAACACCATATATTTT
d_gene: -; v_gene: TRBV5-1; j_gene: TRBJ1-4; abundance: -; CDR3aa: CASSLGSREGEKLFF; CDR3nt: TGCGCCAGCAGCTTGGGGTCCAGGGAAGGTGAAAAACTGTTTTTT
d_gene: -; v_gene: TRBV4-3; j_gene: TRBJ1-2; abundance: -; CDR3aa: CASSQAGYGYTF; CDR3nt: TGCGCCAGCAGCCAAGCCGGCTATGGCTACACCTTC
d_gene: TRBD1; v_gene: TRBV15; j_gene: TRBJ1-3; abundance: -; CDR3aa: CATGDRGPSGNTIYF; CDR3nt: TGTGCCACCGGGGACAGGGGACCTTCTGGAAACACCATATATTTT
d_gene: -; v_gene: TRBV28; j_gene: TRBJ2-6; abundance: -; CDR3aa: CASSLSGNGANVLTF; CDR3nt: TGTGCCAGCAGTTTATCAGGGAATGGGGCCAACGTCCTGACTTTC
d_gene: -; v_gene: TRBV6-1; j_gene: TRBJ1-2; abundance: -; CDR3aa: CASSEAYRASYGYTF; CDR3nt: TGTGCCAGCAGTGAAGCGTACAGGGCTAGCTATGGCTACACCTTC
d_gene: TRBD1; v_gene: TRBV7-2; j_gene: TRBJ1-1; abundance: -; CDR3aa: CASSGQDRVNTEAFF; CDR3nt: TGTGCCAGCAGCGGACAAGACAGGGTGAACACTGAAGCTTTCTTT
d_gene: -; v_gene: TRBV7-2; j_gene: TRBJ1-1; abundance: few; CDR3aa: CASSFGRVGTEAFF; CDR3nt: TGTGCCAGCAGCTTTGGCAGGGTAGGAACTGAAGCTTTCTTT
d_gene: -; v_gene: TRBV9; j_gene: TRBJ1-6; abundance: -; CDR3aa: CASSVEIRNSPLHF; CDR3nt: TGTGCCAGCAGCGTAGAAATCAGGAATTCACCCCTCCACTTT
d_gene: TRBD1; v_gene: TRBV2; j_gene: TRBJ2-2; abundance: -; CDR3aa: CASRPLMNRGREVTGELFF; CDR3nt: TGTGCCAGCAGACCTTTAATGAACAGGGGGCGGGAAGTCACCGGGGAGCTGTTTTTT
d_gene: -; v_gene: TRBV19; j_gene: TRBJ2-2; abundance: -; CDR3aa: CASSIRGEAGELFF; CDR3nt: TGTGCCAGTAGTATCCGAGGGGAGGCCGGGGAGCTGTTTTTT
d_gene: -; v_gene: TRBV28; j_gene: TRBJ1-1; abundance: -; CDR3aa: CASKHPKEQGGSKAFF; CDR3nt: TGTGCCAGCAAACACCCAAAGGAGCAGGGAGGATCGAAAGCTTTCTTT
d_gene: -; v_gene: TRBV28; j_gene: TRBJ2-5; abundance: few; CDR3aa: CASSLLRGKETQYF; CDR3nt: TGTGCCAGCAGTTTACTGCGGGGAAAAGAGACCCAGTACTTC
d_gene: TRBD1; v_gene: TRBV19; j_gene: TRBJ2-1; abundance: -; CDR3aa: CASSQTGTGDYNEQFF; CDR3nt: TGTGCCAGTAGCCAGACCGGGACAGGGGATTACAATGAGCAGTTCTTC